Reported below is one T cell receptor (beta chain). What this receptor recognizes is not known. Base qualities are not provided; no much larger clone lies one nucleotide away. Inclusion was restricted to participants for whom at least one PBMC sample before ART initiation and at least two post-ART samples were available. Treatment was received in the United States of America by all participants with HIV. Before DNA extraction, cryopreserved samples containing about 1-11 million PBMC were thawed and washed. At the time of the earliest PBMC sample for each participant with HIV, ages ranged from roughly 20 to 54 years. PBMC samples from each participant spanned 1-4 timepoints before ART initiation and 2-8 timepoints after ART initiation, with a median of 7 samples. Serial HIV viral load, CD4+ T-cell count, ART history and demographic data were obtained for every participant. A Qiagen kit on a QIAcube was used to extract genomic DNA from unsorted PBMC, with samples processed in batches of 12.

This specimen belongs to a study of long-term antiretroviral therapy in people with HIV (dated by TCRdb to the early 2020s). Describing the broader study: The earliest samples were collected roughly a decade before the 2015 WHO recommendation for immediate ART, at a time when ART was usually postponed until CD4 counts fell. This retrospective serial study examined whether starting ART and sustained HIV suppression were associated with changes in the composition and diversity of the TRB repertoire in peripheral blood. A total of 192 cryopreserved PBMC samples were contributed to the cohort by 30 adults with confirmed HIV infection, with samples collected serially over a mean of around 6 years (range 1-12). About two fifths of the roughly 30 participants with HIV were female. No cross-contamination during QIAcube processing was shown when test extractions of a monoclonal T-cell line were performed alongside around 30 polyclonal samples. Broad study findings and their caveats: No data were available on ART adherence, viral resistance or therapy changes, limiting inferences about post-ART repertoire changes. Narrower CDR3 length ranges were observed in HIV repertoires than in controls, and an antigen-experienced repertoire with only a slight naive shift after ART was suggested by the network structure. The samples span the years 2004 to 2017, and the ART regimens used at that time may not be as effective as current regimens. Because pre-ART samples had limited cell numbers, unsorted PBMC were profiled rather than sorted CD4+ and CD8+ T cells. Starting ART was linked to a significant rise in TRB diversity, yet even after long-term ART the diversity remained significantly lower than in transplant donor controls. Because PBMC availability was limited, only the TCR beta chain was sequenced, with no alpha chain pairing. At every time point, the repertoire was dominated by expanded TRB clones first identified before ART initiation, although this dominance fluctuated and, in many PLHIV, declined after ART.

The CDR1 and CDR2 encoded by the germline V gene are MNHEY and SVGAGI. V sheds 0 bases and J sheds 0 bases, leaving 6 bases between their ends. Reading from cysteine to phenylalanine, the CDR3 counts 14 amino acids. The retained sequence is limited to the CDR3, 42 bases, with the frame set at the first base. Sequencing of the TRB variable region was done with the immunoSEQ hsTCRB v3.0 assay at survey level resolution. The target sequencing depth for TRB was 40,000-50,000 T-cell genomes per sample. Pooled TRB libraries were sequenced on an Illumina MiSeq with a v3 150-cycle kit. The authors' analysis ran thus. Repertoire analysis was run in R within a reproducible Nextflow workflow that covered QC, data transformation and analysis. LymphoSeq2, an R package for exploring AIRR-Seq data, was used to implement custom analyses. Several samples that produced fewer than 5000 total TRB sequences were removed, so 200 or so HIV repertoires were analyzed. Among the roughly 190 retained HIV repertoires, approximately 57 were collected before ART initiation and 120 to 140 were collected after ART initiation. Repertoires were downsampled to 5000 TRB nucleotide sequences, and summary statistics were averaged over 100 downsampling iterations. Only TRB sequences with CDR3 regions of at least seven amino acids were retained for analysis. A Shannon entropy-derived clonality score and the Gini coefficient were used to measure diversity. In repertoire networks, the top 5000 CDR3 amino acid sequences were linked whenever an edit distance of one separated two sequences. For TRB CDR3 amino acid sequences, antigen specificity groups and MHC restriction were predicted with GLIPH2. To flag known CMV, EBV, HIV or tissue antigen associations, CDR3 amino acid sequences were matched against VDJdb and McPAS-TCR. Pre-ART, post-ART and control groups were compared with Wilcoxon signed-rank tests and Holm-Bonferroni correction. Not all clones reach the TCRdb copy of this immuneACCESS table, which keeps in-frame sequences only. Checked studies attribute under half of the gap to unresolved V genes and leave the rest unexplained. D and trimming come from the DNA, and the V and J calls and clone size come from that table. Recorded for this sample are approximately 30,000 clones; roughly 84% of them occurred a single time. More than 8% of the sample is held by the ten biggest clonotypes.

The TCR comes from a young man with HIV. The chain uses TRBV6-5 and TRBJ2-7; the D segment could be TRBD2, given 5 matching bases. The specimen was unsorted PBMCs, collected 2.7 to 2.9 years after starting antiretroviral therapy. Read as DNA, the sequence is TGTGCCAGCAGTTACTCGGACTTCTCCTACGAGCAGTACTTC. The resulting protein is CASSYSDFSYEQYF.